This T cell receptor beta chain is from a study of T cell responses to AZD1222 COVID-19 vaccine. Study conclusions and caveats: The donor group comprised mostly white British people and more females; the analysis possibly underestimated clonal diversity. Just 5 to 7 AZD1222 recipients were seropositive at baseline. Repertoire sampling was restricted to post-peak T cell response timepoints. Spike-wide coverage was observed for vaccine-associated CD4 TCRs, with dominant responses at 160-218 and 743-854.

A note on this clone: What it recognizes is unknown.

Sequencing was performed with immunoSEQ multiplex PCR; in TCRdb, only in-frame clones are kept and a portion is missing. The repertoire holds just under 150,000 clones, with approximately 85% as singletons. The sequences come from peripheral blood, collected 28 days after the second dose of the MenACWY control vaccine. The origin of this receptor is an adult who received the MenACWY meningococcal vaccine as a control.

In nucleotides, the CDR3 is TGTGCCAGCAGCCAAGCGGGCTCGGGCCGCTTTTACGAGCAGTACTTC. Amino acids: CASSQAGSGRFYEQYF. The genes are TRBV3-1 (or the pseudogene TRBV3-2) and TRBJ2-7; D not resolved. The V end was cut by 1 base, the J end by 4 bases, with 17 bases between. Germline CDR1 and CDR2: LGHDT and YNNKEL (reference sequence). There are 16 residues in the CDR3.